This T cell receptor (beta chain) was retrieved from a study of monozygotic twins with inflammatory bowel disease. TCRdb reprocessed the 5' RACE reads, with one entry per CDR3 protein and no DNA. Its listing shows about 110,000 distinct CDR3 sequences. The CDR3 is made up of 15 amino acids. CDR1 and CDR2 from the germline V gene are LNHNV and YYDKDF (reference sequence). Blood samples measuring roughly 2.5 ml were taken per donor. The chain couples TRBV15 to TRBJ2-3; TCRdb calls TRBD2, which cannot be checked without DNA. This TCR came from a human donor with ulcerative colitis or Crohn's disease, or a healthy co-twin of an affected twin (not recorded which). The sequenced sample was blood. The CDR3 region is CATSRGSGQGDTQYF.